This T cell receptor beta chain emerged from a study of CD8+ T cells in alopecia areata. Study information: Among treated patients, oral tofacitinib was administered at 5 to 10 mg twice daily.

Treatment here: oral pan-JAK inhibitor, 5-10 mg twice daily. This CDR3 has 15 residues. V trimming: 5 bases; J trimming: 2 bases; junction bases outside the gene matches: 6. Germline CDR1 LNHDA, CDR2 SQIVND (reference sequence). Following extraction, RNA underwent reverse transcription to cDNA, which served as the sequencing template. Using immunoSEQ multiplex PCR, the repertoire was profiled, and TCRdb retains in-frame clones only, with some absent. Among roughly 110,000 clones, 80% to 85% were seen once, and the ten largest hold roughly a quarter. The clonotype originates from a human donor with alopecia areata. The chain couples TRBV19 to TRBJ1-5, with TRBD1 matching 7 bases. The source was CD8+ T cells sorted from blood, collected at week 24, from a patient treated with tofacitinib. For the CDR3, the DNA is TGTGCCAGTAGTTTTGGGACAGACGGCAATCAGCCCCAGCATTTT. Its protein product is CASSFGTDGNQPQHF.